This entry lists 15 T cell receptor beta chains sequenced from one sample in a study of T cells in women clearing cervical HPV infection. Using immunoSEQ multiplex PCR, the repertoire was profiled, and TCRdb retains in-frame clones only, with some absent. This sample contains 45,000 to 55,000 clones. Sequenced material: blood buffy coat. The origin of the receptors is a woman between 18 and 70 years old with a cervical HPV16 infection that either progressed to CIN3+ or cleared (not recorded which).

A note on this clone: The read halts 3 residues ahead of the CDR3 end, with the missing end drawn from the germline J gene. V and J are TRBV6-1 and TRBJ1-4; D call uncertain. The germline V and J ends were trimmed by 3 bases and 7 bases, with 15 bases remaining between them. Germline assignment: CDR1 MNHNS and CDR2 SASEGT. The CDR3 contains 15 residues. The part of the CDR3 DNA that was read is TGTGCCAGCAGTGAGGGTTCCACCCGCGGTGAAAAA. Protein product: CASSEGSTRGEK. The full CDR3 reads CASSEGSTRGEKLFF.

This chain's CDR3 is CASSDSDSYEQYF. The sequenced part of the CDR3 DNA is TGTGCCAGCAGTGACTCGGACAGCTACGAG. This chain uses TRBV6-4 with TRBJ2-7; a possible D gene is TRBD1 (6 bases). Sequencing ends 3 residues short of the CDR3 end; the germline J gene provides the rest. V shed 0 bases and J shed 3 bases, with 6 bases lying between them. The CDR3 totals 13 residues. Germline CDR1 MRHNA, CDR2 SNTAGT.

As to this clone: Coverage ceases 3 residues before the CDR3 finishes, and the germline J gene fills in the end. V and J are TRBV20-1 and TRBJ1-4; D gene uncertain. V was cut by 4 bases and J by 5 bases, with 5 bases left in between. There are 11 residues in the CDR3. CDR1 DFQATT and CDR2 SNEGSKA come from the germline V gene (reference sequence). CDR3 loop: CSATMNEKLFF. CDR3 DNA (partial): TGCAGTGCTACCATGAATGAAAAA.

A word on this clone: The read terminates 3 residues ahead of where the CDR3 ends, so the germline J gene completes it. The chain carries TRBV2 and TRBJ2-4, with TRBD1 matching 7 bases. This CDR3 has 14 amino acids. The V gene's germline CDR1 is SNHLY and CDR2 FYNNEI. CDR3 DNA (partial): TGTGCCAGCATACAGGGGCCCTTAAACTATGGT. Translating gives CASIQGPLNYG. The CDR3 as a whole reads CASIQGPLNYGQYF.

To note about this clone: Read sequence stops 3 residues before the CDR3 end, and the germline J gene provides the missing end. The V gene is TRBV20-1, the J gene TRBJ2-3; TRBD2 matches at 7 bases. V shed 6 bases and J 8 bases; nucleotides not matched to a gene: 5. The germline V gene encodes CDR1 DFQATT and CDR2 SNEGSKA (reference sequence). This CDR3 has 11 residues. This CDR3 reads CSAEPGGTQYF. CDR3 bases read: TGCAGTGCGGAACCGGGGGGTACG.

Regarding this clone: The read halts 3 residues ahead of the CDR3 end, with the missing end drawn from the germline J gene. V usage is TRBV7-8 and J usage is TRBJ2-3, with D possibly TRBD2 on 5 matching bases. V dropped 3 bases and J dropped 1 base, with 8 bases sitting between them. The V gene's germline CDR1 is SGHVS and CDR2 FQNEAQ. The CDR3 has 14 residues. This CDR3 is CASSLEAGTDTQYF. The CDR3 DNA, read in part, is TGTGCCAGCAGCTTGGAGGCGGGCACAGATACG.

Notes on this clone: The DNA ends 3 residues before the CDR3 does, and the rest of the CDR3 is filled in from the germline J gene. V gene TRBV4-2 combines with J gene TRBJ2-3, with D possibly matching TRBD2 (7 bases). In germline, CDR1 is LGHNA, CDR2 YNFKEQ. This CDR3 comprises 16 residues. Trimming shortened V by 4 bases and J by 0 bases, and 14 bases separated the two germline ends. The CDR3 sequence: CASSRQGRDSTDTQYF. Incomplete CDR3 DNA: TGTGCCAGCAGCCGGCAGGGGAGGGACAGCACAGATACG.

The sequenced CDR3 bases are TGTGCCAGCAGCTTAGACAGGGAGGACGTA. Amino acid sequence: CASSLDREDV. The entire CDR3 reads CASSLDREDVYTF. The chain recombines TRBV7-2 with TRBJ1-2; D may be TRBD1 (6 bases). The read finishes 3 residues shy of the CDR3 end, and the germline J gene is used to complete it. The CDR3 is 13 amino acids. Germline V gene data show CDR1 as SGHTA and CDR2 as FQGNSA. The full variable domain, its missing parts supplied by reference TRBV7-2 and TRBJ1-2, is GAGVSQSPSNKVTEKGKDVELRCDPISGHTALYWYRQSLGQGLEFLIYFQGNSAPDKSGLPSDRFSAERTGGSVSTLTIQRTQQEDSAVYLCASSLDREDVYTFGSGTRLTVV.

Comment on this clone: Read data end 3 residues before the CDR3 end; the end is taken from the germline J gene. This rearrangement joins TRBV7-6 to TRBJ2-2, with D possibly being TRBD1 (6 bases). Germline CDR1 and CDR2: SGHVS and FNYEAQ. This CDR3 has 17 residues. The CDR3 loop reads CASSLKPGVERGEKLFF. CDR3 DNA (partial): TGTGCCAGCAGCTTAAAGCCAGGGGTTGAAAGAGGGGAAAAG.

The CDR3 reads CASTGLAGGGQYF. CDR3 DNA (partial): TGTGCCAGCACGGGGCTAGCGGGGGGCGGT. This sequence joins TRBV7-2 and TRBJ2-4, with 11 positions matching TRBD2. The DNA ends 3 residues before the CDR3 does, and the rest of the CDR3 is filled in from the germline J gene. Per germline, CDR1 SGHTA and CDR2 FQGNSA. This CDR3 is built from 13 residues.

The sequenced part of the CDR3 DNA is TGCGCCAGCAGGGCACTGATGTGGGGGCGCGGTGAAAAA. Protein sequence: CASRALMWGRGEK. The CDR3 in its entirety is CASRALMWGRGEKLFF. This rearrangement joins TRBV23-1 to TRBJ1-4; TRBD1 might be the D (6 bases). The CDR3 extends 3 residues past the end of the read, so its final part is completed from the germline J gene. TRBV23-1 is an ORF for which the function is uncertain. The CDR3 runs to 16 residues. V was clipped by 6 bases and J by 7 bases, with 21 bases between them.

Note on this clone: The DNA ends 3 residues before the CDR3 does, and the rest of the CDR3 is filled in from the germline J gene. The V gene is TRBV18, the J gene TRBJ2-7; TRBD1 agrees at 9 bases. The V gene end was trimmed by 5 bases and the J gene end by 1 base; junction bases not matched to a gene: 3. CDR1 is KGHSH and CDR2 is LQKENI in the germline V gene. This CDR3 is 14 amino acids long. CDR3 residues: CASSGDRGSYEQYF. The CDR3 bases that were read are TGTGCCAGCTCAGGCGACAGGGGGTCCTACGAG.

On this clone itself: The read stops 3 residues short of the end of the CDR3; the missing end is completed from the germline J gene. The V gene is TRBV5-1, the J gene TRBJ2-5, with D perhaps matching TRBD2 (6 bases). The CDR3 has 14 amino acids. Trimming left V 5 bases short and J 3 bases short, with 14 bases between. CDR1 and CDR2 (germline): SGHRS, YFSETQ. The CDR3 sequence is CASRRLAPEETQYF. The CDR3 DNA, read in part, is TGCGCCAGCAGGCGTCTAGCGCCTGAAGAGACC.

The part of the CDR3 DNA that was read is TGCGCCAGCGGGAGACGAACAGGGTCGGTCGGGGAG. Protein: CASGRRTGSVGE. The CDR3 as a whole reads CASGRRTGSVGELFF. The chain combines TRBV5-1 with TRBJ2-2, with a possible D match to TRBD1 (6 bases). Coverage ceases 3 residues before the CDR3 finishes, and the germline J gene fills in the end. The CDR3 has 15 amino acids. The germline V gene has CDR1 SGHRS and CDR2 YFSETQ. Trimming took off 7 bases at V and 7 bases at J, with 20 bases between the two ends.

Comment on this clone: The observed sequence ends 3 residues before the CDR3 terminus, with the missing tail filled in from the germline J gene. The chain employs TRBV10-3 and TRBJ2-2; 10 bases fit TRBD1. Looked up from germline, CDR1 is ENHRY and CDR2 is SYGVKD. The CDR3 contains 14 residues. The sequenced CDR3 bases are TGTGCCATCGACCGGGACAGGGGTAACGAAAAG. Its translation is CAIDRDRGNEK. The CDR3 in full is CAIDRDRGNEKLFF.